This TCR beta chain was captured by sequencing in a study of CD8 T cells in ankylosing spondylitis (dated by TCRdb to 2017 to 2019). Background for the entire study: The study profiled T cell receptor beta repertoires in healthy donors and ankylosing spondylitis patients to find disease-linked TCR variants. The whole study cohort included 90 to 120 healthy donors and around 25 ankylosing spondylitis patients. Peripheral blood samples were taken, and synovial fluid was additionally collected from ankylosing spondylitis patients. Summary of the overall study and its limitations: Some TCR beta motif variants had previously been reported in synovial fluid and blood of reactive arthritis patients, which suggested common disease-initiation mechanisms. A TCR beta motif made up of fewer than 10 highly homologous amino acid variants appeared to be characteristic of blood from ankylosing spondylitis patients. The disease-linked clones showed a CD8+ phenotype and occurred at relatively low frequencies in peripheral blood. The disease-linked clones were reported to be significantly enriched in matched synovial fluid samples from ankylosing spondylitis patients.

For sequencing, an Illumina HiSeq 2500 was employed. Quantitative 5'-RACE with molecular barcodes was used to prepare TCR beta libraries. For the original study's pipeline: A new computational method, built on a probabilistic model of VDJ rearrangement, was used to identify disease-linked TCR variants. The public reads were reanalyzed by TCRdb: fastp trimming at Q25, MiXCR alignment, in-frame beta chains only. Every distinct CDR3 protein forms one entry, paired with its most common genes and DNA. None of the V and J calls come from the authors' own analysis; TCRdb made them. The sample table lists 200,000 to 250,000 distinct CDR3 sequences, over 9.5% of them with a count of one. The top ten clones comprise roughly a fifth of the sample. This clonotype was detected ten times or more. Its cognate antigen has yet to be identified. Per-base quality was not reported, and no clone a single base away is much larger than it.

Counted from cysteine to phenylalanine, this CDR3 has 14 amino acids. Just CDR3 DNA is preserved here, 42 bases in frame from base 1. Sequences SGHRS (CDR1) and YFSETQ (CDR2) are obtained from the germline V gene. Ends trimmed: V by 2 bases, J by 5 bases; bases unmatched to a gene: 4. Sequences were obtained from blood, either unsorted or a sorted T cell fraction (not recorded which). The chain uses TRBV5-1 and TRBJ2-5; TRBD2 agrees with 9 junctional bases. The source of this sequence is a male donor with ankylosing spondylitis or in good health (not recorded which). The DNA is TGCGCCAGCAGCTTACCTAGCGGGGAGGAGACCCAGTACTTC. The encoded protein is CASSLPSGEETQYF.